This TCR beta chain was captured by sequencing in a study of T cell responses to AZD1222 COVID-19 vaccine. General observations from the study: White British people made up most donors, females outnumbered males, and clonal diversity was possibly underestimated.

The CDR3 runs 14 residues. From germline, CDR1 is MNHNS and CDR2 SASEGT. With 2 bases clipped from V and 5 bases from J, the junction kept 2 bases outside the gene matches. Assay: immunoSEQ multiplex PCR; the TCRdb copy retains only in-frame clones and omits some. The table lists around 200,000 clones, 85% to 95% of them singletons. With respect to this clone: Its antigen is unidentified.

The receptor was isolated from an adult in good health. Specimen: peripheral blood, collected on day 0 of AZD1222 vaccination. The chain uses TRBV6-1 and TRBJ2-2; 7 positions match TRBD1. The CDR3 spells CASSENRGTGELFF. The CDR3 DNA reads TGTGCCAGCAGTGAAAACAGGGGTACCGGGGAGCTGTTTTTT.